This T cell receptor (beta chain) stems from a study of a mutant IDH1 vaccine in newly diagnosed glioma. As for the study in general: Weeks 1, 3, 5, 7, 11, 15, 19 and 23 were when patients received their eight vaccinations. Of the patients given treatment, roughly 62% were male and roughly 38% were female, and a mean age of roughly 40 years was recorded. The initiation of vaccination occurred 4-6 weeks after radiotherapy alone, or with temozolomide cycles.

Germline V gives CDR1 SGDLS, CDR2 YYNGEE. This CDR3 spans 13 amino acids. The V gene lost 3 bases and the J gene lost 5 bases, with 9 bases spanning the gap. Sequenced by immunoSEQ multiplex PCR; TCRdb stores in-frame clones only, minus some. Of 110,000 or so clones in the sample, about 90% were seen once. Worth noting for this clone: Its antigen is not known.

Study-wide findings and caveats: Alterations occurring in top peripheral T cell clonotypes seemed unrelated to pseudoprogression.

As for time point: week 11, during vaccination. The investigators gave 300 ug of mutant IDH1 20-mer peptide in each vaccine dose, together with topical imiquimod. The V and J genes are TRBV9 and TRBJ1-5; tentatively, D is TRBD1 (6 bases). The sample in question was PBMCs, obtained from a glioma patient whose treatment included an IDH1 peptide vaccine. This TCR derives from a woman in her forties or fifties with glioma. The CDR3 nucleotides read TGTGCCAGCAGCGGGGACACCCATCAGCCCCAGCATTTT. It specifies CASSGDTHQPQHF. Drawing the rest from reference TRBV9 and TRBJ1-5, the complete variable domain is DSGVTQTPKHLITATGQRVTLRCSPRSGDLSVYWYQQSLDQGLQFLIQYYNGEERAKGNILERFSAQQFPDLHSELNLSSLELGDSALYFCASSGDTHQPQHFGDGTRLSIL.